This T cell receptor beta chain is from a study of identical twins. Study-level points and caveats: Insertions were reduced in abundant cord blood beta clonotypes but not in memory repertoires.

Looked up from germline, CDR1 is SGDLS and CDR2 is YYNGEE. The CDR3 runs 14 residues. V was shortened by 4 bases and J by 3 bases, with 8 bases between the two germline ends. Each CDR3 protein is one row after TCRdb ran MiXCR on the 5' RACE reads. The sample records some 790,000 distinct CDR3 sequences, roughly 18% being singletons. Points on this clonotype: Antigen specificity is unknown.

These records were also assigned to another study, of T cells expressing NK-cell markers.

The chain has TRBV9 and TRBJ1-6; no firm D call. The TCR comes from a young woman in good health. The sample was PBMCs. The CDR3 loop reads CASSYGDYNSPLHF. CDR3 DNA sequence: TGTGCCAGCAGCTACGGAGACTATAATTCACCCCTCCACTTT.